This passage covers 24 T cell receptor beta chains from one sample sequenced in a study of shared clonotypes between healthy human individuals. Method: immunoSEQ multiplex PCR; TCRdb's copy keeps in-frame clones and lacks some. The data contain millions of clones, around 95% of them singletons. The source material was naive CD4+ T cells sorted from blood. Noted subset: CD45RA+ positively selected. These receptors were obtained from a man younger than 30 in good health.

The V call is TRBV29-1, the J call TRBJ1-1, with a possible D match to TRBD1 (6 bases). The CDR3 consists of 12 residues. Trimming cost V 2 bases and J 11 bases, with 15 bases left between them. Per germline, CDR1 SQVTM and CDR2 ANQGSEA. CDR3 DNA: TGCAGCGTTGAATTGGGGGCCAGAGCCGCTTTCTTT. Translation gives CSVELGARAAFF.

The sample holds a few counts of this clone. The chain carries TRBV27 and TRBJ2-7; 11 nucleotides line up with TRBD2. V trimming: 5 bases; J trimming: 3 bases; junction bases outside the gene matches: 9. The CDR3 consists of 16 residues. Germline V gives CDR1 MNHEY, CDR2 SMNVEV (reference sequence). The CDR3 sequence: CASSTSSGRAYYEQYF. The CDR3 DNA is TGTGCCAGCAGTACGAGTAGCGGGAGGGCCTACTACGAGCAGTACTTC.

The V and J genes are TRBV19 and TRBJ2-7; D unclear. Germline CDR1 LNHDA, CDR2 SQIVND (reference sequence). The CDR3 has 13 residues. Trimming left V 5 bases short and J 7 bases short, with 15 bases between. The CDR3, as DNA: TGTGCCAGTAGTTCCGGGCCCATGCGGGAGCAGTACTTC. It yields the protein CASSSGPMREQYF.

As concerns this clone: The sample carries other DNA sequences with the same CDR3. The chain couples TRBV10-1 to TRBJ1-5, with D unclear. The CDR3 is 13 amino acids. Germline-derived CDR1 and CDR2 are WNHNN and SYGVQD (reference sequence). V was pared by 4 bases and J by 7 bases, with 11 bases between. The CDR3 loop reads CASSAGVNQPQHF. The CDR3 nucleotides read TGCGCCAGCAGTGCCGGGGTTAACCAGCCCCAGCATTTT.

This chain connects TRBV28 to TRBJ2-5; TRBD1 is a possible D gene (5 bases). The CDR3 is 15 residues long. Germline values: CDR1 MDHEN, CDR2 SYDVKM. Trimming left V 2 bases short and J 0 bases short, with 10 bases between. The CDR3 nucleotides read TGTGCCAGCAGTTTACGACAGACTTACCAAGAGACCCAGTACTTC. Amino acid sequence: CASSLRQTYQETQYF.

A word on this clone: Other DNA sequences in this sample translate to the same CDR3. The chain links TRBV6-1 to TRBJ1-6; D is uncertain. The V and J ends lost 4 bases and 6 bases respectively, with 7 bases between them. Per germline, CDR1 MNHNS and CDR2 SASEGT. The CDR3 consists of 13 residues. The CDR3 nucleotides are TGTGCCAGCAGTGGAACAGCTAATTCACCCCTCCACTTT. It is translated as CASSGTANSPLHF.

Only a few counts were recorded for this clone. The chain is built from TRBV13 and TRBJ2-7; 8 nucleotides align to TRBD1. The CDR3 sequence is 15 residues long. Germline V lookup: CDR1 PRHDT, CDR2 FYEKMQ (reference sequence). After removal of 2 bases from V and 5 bases from J, the junction contained 8 bases not matched to a gene. This chain's CDR3 is CASSLLRQGLDEQYF. The CDR3 region has the DNA TGTGCCAGCAGCTTACTCCGACAGGGGTTAGACGAGCAGTACTTC.

This clone was observed once. V usage is TRBV18 and J usage is TRBJ1-4; D may be TRBD1 (5 bases). V lost 7 bases and J lost 8, with 8 bases in between. Germline loops: CDR1 KGHSH, CDR2 LQKENI. This CDR3 has 11 amino acids. CDR3 amino acids: CASYSGEKLFF. CDR3 DNA sequence: TGTGCCAGCTACTCAGGGGAAAAACTGTTTTTT.

The chain combines TRBV6-6 with TRBJ2-7, with D maybe TRBD1 (6 bases). This CDR3 contains 14 residues. V shed 6 bases and J shed 2 bases, with 14 bases lying between them. CDR1 MNHNY and CDR2 SVGAGI come from the germline V gene (reference sequence). CDR3 bases: TGTGCCAGCAGCTTGGACAGAAATGCCTACGAGCAGTACTTC. It encodes CASSLDRNAYEQYF.

The J gene is TRBJ2-6, the V gene TRBV19; no reliable D call. Germline CDR1 LNHDA, CDR2 SQIVND (reference sequence). The CDR3 covers 14 residues. The V end lost 4 bases, the J end lost 4 bases, and 8 bases lay between the germline ends. The CDR3 here is CASSNKAGANVLTF. The DNA for the CDR3 is TGTGCCAGTAGTAATAAGGCGGGGGCCAACGTCCTGACTTTC.

The rearrangement uses TRBV4-2 and TRBJ1-6; TRBD1 might be the D (6 bases). This CDR3 has 16 amino acids. Trimming took off 4 bases at V and 1 base at J, with 11 bases between the two ends. CDR1 and CDR2 from the germline V gene are LGHNA and YNFKEQ. The CDR3 is CASSLGGGSYNSPLHF. In nucleotides, the CDR3 is TGTGCCAGCAGCCTAGGAGGGGGATCCTATAATTCACCCCTCCACTTT.

The chain recombines TRBV19 with TRBJ1-5; no firm D call. Trimming shortened V by 7 bases and J by 3 bases, and 10 bases separated the two germline ends. Germline V lookup: CDR1 LNHDA, CDR2 SQIVND (reference sequence). This CDR3 has 13 residues. The CDR3 DNA reads as TGTGCCAGTAATGTGCTAAACAATCAGCCCCAGCATTTT. Protein sequence: CASNVLNNQPQHF.

The rearrangement joins TRBV11-2 to TRBJ1-4; 9 nucleotides line up with TRBD1. This CDR3 contains 12 residues. The trim removed 6 bases at V and 17 bases at J, leaving 10 bases unmatched. The germline V gene encodes CDR1 SGHAT and CDR2 FQNNGV. CDR3: CASRRQGGSPFF. The DNA for the CDR3 is TGTGCCAGCAGGCGACAGGGGGGCTCTCCTTTTTTT. The whole variable domain, remainder taken from reference TRBV11-2 and TRBJ1-4, is EAGVAQSPRYKIIEKRQSVAFWCNPISGHATLYWYQQILGQGPKLLIQFQNNGVVDDSQLPKDRFSAERLKGVDSTLKIQPAKLEDSAVYLCASRRQGGSPFFGSGTQLSVL.

A word on this clone: The sample holds other DNA sequences that translate to the same CDR3. V is TRBV11-3 and J is TRBJ2-3; TRBD1 matches at 9 bases. The CDR3 runs to 15 residues. V was pared by 3 bases and J by 2 bases, with 3 bases of the junction left unmatched. Germline lookup yields CDR1 SGHNT and CDR2 YENEEA. CDR3 coding DNA: TGTGCCAGCAGCTTGGGACAGGGTCCCACAGATACGCAGTATTTT. This sequence encodes CASSLGQGPTDTQYF. The whole variable domain, remainder taken from reference TRBV11-3 and TRBJ2-3, is EAGVVQSPRYKIIEKKQPVAFWCNPISGHNTLYWYLQNLGQGPELLIRYENEEAVDDSQLPKDRFSAERLKGVDSTLKIQPAELGDSAVYLCASSLGQGPTDTQYFGPGTRLTVL.

The CDR3 protein is CATSPHTGTRPSNQPQHF. The CDR3 DNA sequence: TGTGCCACCAGCCCGCATACCGGGACACGGCCTAGCAATCAGCCCCAGCATTTT. This chain links TRBV15 with TRBJ1-5; D may be TRBD1 (6 bases). Germline CDR1 is LNHNV and CDR2 is YYDKDF (reference sequence). Trimming took off 5 bases at V and 0 bases at J, with 20 bases between the two ends. This CDR3 is built from 18 residues.

The rearrangement links TRBV10-3 to TRBJ2-1, with 10 bases lining up with TRBD2. The V gene's germline CDR1 is ENHRY and CDR2 SYGVKD. The length of the CDR3 is 15 residues. J gave up 7 bases and V 6 bases, and 9 bases lay outside the gene matches. In nucleotides, the CDR3 is TGTGCCATCAGGGGAGCGGGAGGGCCTGGGAATGAGCAGTTCTTC. Amino acid sequence: CAIRGAGGPGNEQFF.

The CDR3 spells CATSRDRGGSTDTQYF. The DNA of the CDR3 is TGTGCCACCAGCAGAGATCGGGGGGGTAGCACAGATACGCAGTATTTT. V is TRBV15 and J is TRBJ2-3; 8 nucleotides line up with TRBD2. With V trimmed by 0 bases and J by 0 bases, 2 bases remained unmatched. CDR1 is LNHNV and CDR2 is YYDKDF in the germline V gene (reference sequence). This CDR3 region has 16 residues. Combining the CDR3 with reference TRBV15 and TRBJ2-3 gives the whole variable domain DAMVIQNPRYQVTQFGKPVTLSCSQTLNHNVMYWYQQKSSQAPKLLFHYYDKDFNNEADTPDNFQSRRPNTSFCFLDIRSPGLGDTAMYLCATSRDRGGSTDTQYFGPGTRLTVL.

The chain recombines TRBV2 with TRBJ1-5; no definite D call. Trimming cost V 4 bases and J 1 base, with 8 bases left between them. CDR1 SNHLY and CDR2 FYNNEI come from the germline V gene. This CDR3 has 14 amino acids. CDR3 loop: CASSGAGSNQPQHF. Written as DNA, the CDR3 is TGTGCCAGCAGTGGAGCCGGGAGCAATCAGCCCCAGCATTTT.

V usage is TRBV4-1 and J usage is TRBJ2-5; D unclear. In germline, CDR1 is MGHRA, CDR2 YSYEKL. Trimming left V 1 base short and J 5 bases short, with 5 bases between. The CDR3 loop spans 12 amino acids. In nucleotides, the CDR3 is TGCGCCAGCAGCCAAGTCCCGGAGACCCAGTACTTC. Its protein is CASSQVPETQYF.

This clone came up once. This chain uses TRBV7-8 with TRBJ1-5; 9 positions match TRBD1. Germline CDR1 reads SGHVS; CDR2 reads FQNEAQ. The CDR3 is 18 amino acids. With V trimmed by 0 bases and J by 0 bases, 6 bases remained unmatched. CDR3 residues: CASSLAGTGTYSNQPQHF. The DNA for the CDR3 is TGTGCCAGCAGCTTAGCCGGGACAGGGACATATAGCAATCAGCCCCAGCATTTT.

The chain combines TRBV28 with TRBJ1-3, with 9 bases identical to TRBD1. There are 16 residues in the CDR3. J gave up 3 bases and V 1 base, and 4 bases lay outside the gene matches. Germline loops: CDR1 MDHEN, CDR2 SYDVKM. The CDR3 nucleotides are TGTGCCAGCAGTTTATCCGGGACAGGGTATGGAAACACCATATATTTT. Protein product: CASSLSGTGYGNTIYF.

As for this clone: The sample contains more than one DNA sequence encoding this CDR3. V usage is TRBV30 and J usage is TRBJ2-3; D remains ambiguous. V lost 1 base and J 2 bases, leaving 4 bases between the germline ends. The CDR3 sequence is 12 residues long. CDR1 GTSNPN and CDR2 SVGIG come from the germline V gene (reference sequence). CDR3 amino acids: CAWSASTDTQYF. The CDR3 DNA sequence: TGTGCCTGGAGTGCTTCCACAGATACGCAGTATTTT.

The chain is built from TRBV7-9 and TRBJ2-3, with 10 bases identical to TRBD2. Germline values: CDR1 SEHNR, CDR2 FQNEAQ (reference sequence). CDR3 size: 14 residues. After removal of 4 bases from V and 6 bases from J, the junction contained 4 bases not matched to a gene. The CDR3 region has the DNA TGTGCCAGCAGCTCTATGGGACTAGCGGATACGCAGTATTTT. It is translated as CASSSMGLADTQYF.

This clone was seen once. V and J are TRBV30 and TRBJ1-4; 7 nucleotides line up with TRBD1. The CDR3 loop spans 13 amino acids. The J segment lost 8 bases and the V segment lost 3 bases, leaving 6 bases of the junction unmatched. Per the germline V gene, CDR1 is GTSNPN and CDR2 is SVGIG (reference sequence). As DNA, the CDR3 is TGTGCCTGGAGCCATCAGGGGGTGGAAAAACTGTTTTTT. It specifies CAWSHQGVEKLFF.